Following are 7 T cell receptor beta chains from one sample sequenced in a study of T-cell reconstitution after alpha-beta-depleted transplantation in children. TCRbeta library preparation incorporated unique molecular identifiers. TCRdb passed the PCR reads through MiXCR, listing each CDR3 protein once. This table has 250,000 to 300,000 distinct CDR3 sequences, around 10% appearing once. This sample comprised PBMCs, obtained before TCRalphabeta/CD19-depleted stem cell transplant. Receptors were obtained from a boy under three years old with acute myeloid leukemia, due to receive a stem cell transplant.

This chain links TRBV12-3 or TRBV12-4 with TRBJ1-2; D is perhaps TRBD1 (6 bases). The CDR3 covers 19 residues. V lost 6 bases, J lost 8 bases, and 34 bases lay in between. The CDR3, as DNA: TGTGCCAGCAGCCCGATGCGAGTGTTCGGACAGTCATTCCCCTGCGGCTACACCTTC. Its translation: CASSPMRVFGQSFPCGYTF.

This clonotype showed up just a few times. This chain joins TRBV5-1 and TRBJ1-3; TRBD1 matches 7 bases. Trimming at V came to 0 bases and at J to 8 bases, leaving 2 bases not matched to a gene. The V gene's germline CDR1 is SGHRS and CDR2 YFSETQ. CDR3 length: 13 amino acids. In DNA form, the CDR3 reads TGCGCCAGCAGCTTGGACAGGGGTTACACCATATATTTT. Its protein is CASSLDRGYTIYF. Variable domain in full (rest from reference TRBV5-1 and TRBJ1-3): KAGVTQTPRYLIKTRGQQVTLSCSPISGHRSVSWYQQTPGQGLQFLFEYFSETQRNKGNFPGRFSGRQFSNSRSEMNVSTLELGDSALYLCASSLDRGYTIYFGEGSWLTVV.

This clonotype was counted ten times or more. V is TRBV11-2 and J is TRBJ2-7; 11 positions match TRBD1. This CDR3 is built from 15 residues. The trim removed 1 base at V and 6 bases at J, leaving 5 bases unmatched. The germline gives CDR1 SGHAT, CDR2 FQNNGV. The CDR3 DNA reads TGTGCCAGCAGCTTAGGCAGGGACAGGGGGGTCGAGCAGTACTTC. Its translation is CASSLGRDRGVEQYF.

This clonotype was observed many times. The rearrangement uses TRBV13 and TRBJ2-7; D not certain. The CDR3 totals 12 residues. CDR1 and CDR2 from the germline V gene are PRHDT and FYEKMQ (reference sequence). Trimming took 5 bases from V and 0 from J, leaving 5 bases between them. The CDR3 protein is CASSQISYEQYF. Here the CDR3 DNA reads TGTGCCAGCAGCCAGATCTCCTACGAGCAGTACTTC.

This clonotype was observed many times. The CDR3 protein is CSARSSGNEAFF. The CDR3 DNA reads as TGCAGTGCTAGATCCAGTGGAAATGAAGCTTTCTTT. The genes are TRBV20-1 and TRBJ1-1; D call uncertain. The germline V gene encodes CDR1 DFQATT and CDR2 SNEGSKA (reference sequence). This CDR3 spans 12 amino acids. V lost 2 bases, J lost 7 bases, and 11 bases lay in between.

This clonotype was seen a handful of times. The chain has TRBV10-3 and TRBJ2-7, with D tentatively TRBD1 (6 bases). V was clipped by 3 bases and J by 1 base, with 13 bases between them. CDR3 length: 15 amino acids. Looked up from germline, CDR1 is ENHRY and CDR2 is SYGVKD. CDR3 in DNA: TGTGCCATCAGTGATCCAGGGGTGGGGTCCTACGAGCAGTACTTC. Protein product: CAISDPGVGSYEQYF.

This clonotype has only a few counts. The chain has TRBV7-4 and TRBJ1-2; a possible D gene is TRBD1 (5 bases). The CDR3 runs to 15 residues. From germline, CDR1 is SGHVT and CDR2 SQSDAQ. Deletions cut 4 bases from V and 5 bases from J, with 17 bases between. This chain's CDR3 is CASSSPDGGAYGYTF. The CDR3 DNA follows: TGTGCCAGCAGCTCCCCGGACGGGGGAGCTTATGGCTACACCTTC.